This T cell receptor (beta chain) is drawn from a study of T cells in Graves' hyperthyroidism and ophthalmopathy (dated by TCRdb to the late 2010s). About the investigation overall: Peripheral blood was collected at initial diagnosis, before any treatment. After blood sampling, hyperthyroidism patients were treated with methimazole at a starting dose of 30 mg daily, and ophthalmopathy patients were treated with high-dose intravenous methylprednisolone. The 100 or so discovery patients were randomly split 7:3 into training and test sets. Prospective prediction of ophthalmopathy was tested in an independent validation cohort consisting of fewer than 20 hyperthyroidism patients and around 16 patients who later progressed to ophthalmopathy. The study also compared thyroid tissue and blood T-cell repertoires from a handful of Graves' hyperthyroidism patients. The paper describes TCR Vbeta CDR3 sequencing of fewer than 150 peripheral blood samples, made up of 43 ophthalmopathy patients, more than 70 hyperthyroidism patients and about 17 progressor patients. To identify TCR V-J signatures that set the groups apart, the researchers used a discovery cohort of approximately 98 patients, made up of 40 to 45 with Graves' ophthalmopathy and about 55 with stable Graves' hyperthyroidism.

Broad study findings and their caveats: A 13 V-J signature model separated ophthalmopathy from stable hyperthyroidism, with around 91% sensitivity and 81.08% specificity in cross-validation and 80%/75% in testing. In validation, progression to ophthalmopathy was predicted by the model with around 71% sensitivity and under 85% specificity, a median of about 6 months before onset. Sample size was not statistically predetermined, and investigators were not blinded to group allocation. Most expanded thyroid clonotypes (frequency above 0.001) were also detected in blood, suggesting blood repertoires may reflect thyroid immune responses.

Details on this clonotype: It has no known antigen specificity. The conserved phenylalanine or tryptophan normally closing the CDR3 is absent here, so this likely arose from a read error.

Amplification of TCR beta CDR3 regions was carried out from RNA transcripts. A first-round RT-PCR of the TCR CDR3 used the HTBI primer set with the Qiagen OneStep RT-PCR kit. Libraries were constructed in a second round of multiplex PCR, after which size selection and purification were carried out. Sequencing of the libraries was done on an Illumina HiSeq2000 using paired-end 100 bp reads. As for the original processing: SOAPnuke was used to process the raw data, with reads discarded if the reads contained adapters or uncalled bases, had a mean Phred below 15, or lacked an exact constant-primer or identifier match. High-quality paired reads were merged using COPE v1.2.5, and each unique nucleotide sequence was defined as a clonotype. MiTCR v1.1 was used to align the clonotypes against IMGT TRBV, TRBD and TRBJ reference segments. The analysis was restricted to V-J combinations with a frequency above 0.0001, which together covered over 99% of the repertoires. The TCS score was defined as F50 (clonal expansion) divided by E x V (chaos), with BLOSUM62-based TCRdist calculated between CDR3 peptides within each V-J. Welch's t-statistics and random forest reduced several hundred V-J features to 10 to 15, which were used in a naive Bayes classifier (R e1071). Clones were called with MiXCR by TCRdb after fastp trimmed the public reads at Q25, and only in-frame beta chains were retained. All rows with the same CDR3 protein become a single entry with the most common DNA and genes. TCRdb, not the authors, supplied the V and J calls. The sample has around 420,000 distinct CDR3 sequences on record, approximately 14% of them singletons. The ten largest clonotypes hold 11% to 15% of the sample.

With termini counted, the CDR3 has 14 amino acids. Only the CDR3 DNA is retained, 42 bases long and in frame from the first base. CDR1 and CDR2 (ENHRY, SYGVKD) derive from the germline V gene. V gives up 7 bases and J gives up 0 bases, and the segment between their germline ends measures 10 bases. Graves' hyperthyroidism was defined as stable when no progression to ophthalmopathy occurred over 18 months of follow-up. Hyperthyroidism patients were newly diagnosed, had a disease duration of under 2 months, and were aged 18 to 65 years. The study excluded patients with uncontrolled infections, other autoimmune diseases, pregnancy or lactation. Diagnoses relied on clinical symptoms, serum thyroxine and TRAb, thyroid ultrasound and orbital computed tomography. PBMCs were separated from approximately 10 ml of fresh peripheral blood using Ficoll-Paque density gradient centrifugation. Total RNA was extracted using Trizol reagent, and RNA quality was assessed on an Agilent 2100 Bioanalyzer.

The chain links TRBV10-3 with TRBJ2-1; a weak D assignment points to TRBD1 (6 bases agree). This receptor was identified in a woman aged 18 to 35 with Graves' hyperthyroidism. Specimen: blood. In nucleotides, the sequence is TGTGCCATCACCCAGGGGCCCTCCTACAATGAGCAGTTCTCC. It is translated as CAITQGPSYNEQFS.